These 28 T cell receptor beta chains originate from one sample sequenced in a study of shared clonotypes between healthy human individuals. Naive CD8 isolation took CD45RO-negative cells positively selected for CCR7 and excluded terminally differentiated effector memory CD45RA+ cells. Libraries were prepared by immunoSEQ multiplex PCR; TCRdb keeps only in-frame clonotypes and omits some of them. The sample has about 2 million clones; approximately 94% are singletons. Sequenced material: naive CD8+ T cells sorted from blood. These receptors all come from a man younger than 35 in good health.

V is TRBV7-9 and J is TRBJ2-3; perhaps TRBD1 as D (5 bases). The CDR3 covers 13 residues. Germline values: CDR1 SEHNR, CDR2 FQNEAQ (reference sequence). The germline V and J ends were trimmed by 2 bases and 4 bases, with 7 bases remaining between them. The CDR3 is CASSLSRADTQYF. The CDR3, as DNA: TGTGCCAGCAGCTTATCCAGGGCAGATACGCAGTATTTT.

This rearrangement joins TRBV13 to TRBJ2-7, with TRBD2 matching over 11 bases. This CDR3 comprises 15 residues. CDR1 and CDR2 from the germline V gene are PRHDT and FYEKMQ (reference sequence). V lost 4 bases and J lost 4; bases outside the gene matches: 6. The CDR3 loop reads CASSYRLAGQYEQYF. The CDR3 region has the DNA TGTGCCAGCAGCTACAGACTAGCGGGACAATACGAGCAGTACTTC.

This chain links TRBV2 with TRBJ1-4; the D is unclear. The V and J ends lost 4 bases and 5 bases respectively, with 11 bases between them. Germline CDR1 reads SNHLY; CDR2 reads FYNNEI. This CDR3 region has 14 residues. The CDR3 loop is CASSVVQSNEKLFF. In DNA form, the CDR3 reads TGTGCCAGCAGTGTTGTTCAGTCGAATGAAAAACTGTTTTTT.

This chain connects TRBV7-3 to TRBJ2-3; 13 bases agree with TRBD2. Germline lookup yields CDR1 SGHTA and CDR2 FQGTGA. V gave up 2 bases and J gave up 7 bases; unmatched junction bases: 3. The CDR3 is 15 residues long. CDR3 sequence: CASSLAGLAGNTQYF. DNA of the CDR3: TGTGCCAGCAGCTTAGCGGGACTAGCGGGGAATACGCAGTATTTT.

This chain connects TRBV6-6 to TRBJ2-7, with D perhaps matching TRBD1 or TRBD2 (5 bases each). This CDR3 spans 14 amino acids. Trimming shortened V by 5 bases and J by 2 bases, and 13 bases separated the two germline ends. CDR1 and CDR2 from the germline V gene are MNHNY and SVGAGI (reference sequence). CDR3 bases: TGTGCCAGCAGTGGTCGGGACCGGACCTACGAGCAGTACTTC. Its translation: CASSGRDRTYEQYF.

The rearrangement joins TRBV6-1 to TRBJ1-4; D uncertain. V lost 1 base to trimming and J lost 3 bases, with 9 bases between them. Germline CDR1 MNHNS, CDR2 SASEGT. CDR3 length: 15 residues. The CDR3 here is CASSEDSFSNEKLFF. CDR3 bases: TGTGCCAGCAGTGAAGACAGCTTCTCTAATGAAAAACTGTTTTTT.

J is TRBJ1-5 and V is TRBV15; D ambiguous. Trimming removed 0 bases from V and 1 base from J, with 7 bases in between. Germline V gene lookup returns CDR1 LNHNV and CDR2 YYDKDF (reference sequence). There are 15 residues in the CDR3. The CDR3 DNA reads TGTGCCACCAGCAGAGATGATTGGAGCAATCAGCCCCAGCATTTT. It yields the protein CATSRDDWSNQPQHF. Variable domain in full (rest from reference TRBV15 and TRBJ1-5): DAMVIQNPRYQVTQFGKPVTLSCSQTLNHNVMYWYQQKSSQAPKLLFHYYDKDFNNEADTPDNFQSRRPNTSFCFLDIRSPGLGDTAMYLCATSRDDWSNQPQHFGDGTRLSIL.

This chain links TRBV6-4 with TRBJ2-1, with D tentatively TRBD1 (6 bases). Germline CDR1 and CDR2: MRHNA and SNTAGT. There are 13 residues in the CDR3. Between the trimmed V and J ends, which lost 5 bases and 6 bases, there was a span of 11 bases. The CDR3 sequence is CASSRLRGNEQFF. The DNA of the CDR3 is TGTGCCAGCAGTCGACTCAGGGGCAATGAGCAGTTCTTC.

The chain recombines TRBV29-1 with TRBJ2-1; a possible D gene is TRBD2 (6 bases). Trimming shortened V by 0 bases and J by 8 bases, and 23 bases separated the two germline ends. Germline V gene data show CDR1 as SQVTM and CDR2 as ANQGSEA. The CDR3 runs to 17 residues. This chain's CDR3 is CSVEDLWRDLGVDEQFF. DNA of the CDR3: TGCAGCGTTGAAGACCTATGGAGGGATCTGGGAGTGGATGAGCAGTTCTTC.

This chain connects TRBV14 to TRBJ1-3; D might be TRBD1 (5 bases). The ends were cut back, 4 bases at V and 2 bases at J, with 12 bases in the middle. Germline V lookup: CDR1 SGHDN, CDR2 FVKESK. The CDR3 is 15 amino acids. The CDR3 nucleotides are TGTGCCAGCAGCCCCATCGGGGGGGCTGGAAACACCATATATTTT. Translated: CASSPIGGAGNTIYF.

The chain links TRBV10-3 to TRBJ1-1; TRBD1 aligns across 9 bases. Germline V gene data show CDR1 as ENHRY and CDR2 as SYGVKD. The CDR3 extends over 14 amino acids. V trimming: 6 bases; J trimming: 5 bases; junction bases outside the gene matches: 7. In nucleotides, the CDR3 is TGTGCCATCAGCCGGGACAGGGAGAGAACTGAAGCTTTCTTT. Amino acids: CAISRDRERTEAFF.

This chain uses TRBV7-8 with TRBJ2-7; D may be TRBD1 (6 bases). Germline V gene lookup returns CDR1 SGHVS and CDR2 FQNEAQ. This CDR3 comprises 15 residues. V lost 1 base to trimming and J lost 4 bases, with 14 bases between them. The CDR3 DNA sequence: TGTGCCAGCAGCTTAGTCCCCGGACAGTCTTACGAGCAGTACTTC. The encoded protein is CASSLVPGQSYEQYF.

As regards this clone: At the DNA level, this CDR3 is encoded by other sequences in the same sample as well. The chain joins TRBV30 to TRBJ2-3; unclear D gene. The CDR3 sequence is 12 residues long. V was cut by 0 bases and J by 3 bases, with 4 bases left in between. Germline V lookup: CDR1 GTSNPN, CDR2 SVGIG (reference sequence). The CDR3 nucleotides are TGTGCCTGGAGTGTAGGGACAGATACGCAGTATTTT. It codes for CAWSVGTDTQYF.

This clone has more than one count but fewer than ten. The chain links TRBV6-1 to TRBJ1-5; no firm D call. The CDR3 contains 14 residues. The V gene's germline CDR1 is MNHNS and CDR2 SASEGT. V lost 11 bases, J lost 1 base, and 15 bases lay in between. CDR3 in DNA: TGTGCCGTATCGGGCAGCCGGAGCAATCAGCCCCAGCATTTT. This gives the protein CAVSGSRSNQPQHF.

V usage is TRBV27 and J usage is TRBJ1-4; 11 bases agree with TRBD1. The J segment lost 1 base and the V segment lost 7 bases, leaving 11 bases of the junction unmatched. The germline gives CDR1 MNHEY, CDR2 SMNVEV (reference sequence). CDR3 length: 18 residues. The CDR3 sequence is CASTPLGTGGVTNEKLFF. The CDR3 nucleotides read TGTGCCAGCACCCCCCTGGGGACAGGGGGTGTAACTAATGAAAAACTGTTTTTT.

The chain uses TRBV13 and TRBJ2-3; 8 nucleotides match TRBD1. CDR1 PRHDT and CDR2 FYEKMQ come from the germline V gene (reference sequence). This CDR3 has 17 amino acids. Trimming cost V 0 bases and J 4 bases; bases outside gene matches: 9. CDR3 region: CASSLGQGALDPDTQYF. The DNA of the CDR3 is TGTGCCAGCAGCTTAGGGCAGGGGGCGTTAGATCCAGATACGCAGTATTTT.

This chain joins TRBV28 and TRBJ2-5; D unclear. The V and J ends lost 2 bases and 3 bases respectively, with 7 bases between them. CDR1 is MDHEN and CDR2 is SYDVKM in the germline V gene. This CDR3 contains 13 residues. CDR3 DNA: TGTGCCAGCAGTTTAGGGCAGAAAGAGACCCAGTACTTC. Amino acids: CASSLGQKETQYF. Looking up the rest from reference TRBV28 and TRBJ2-5 gives the full variable domain: DVKVTQSSRYLVKRTGEKVFLECVQDMDHENMFWYRQDPGLGLRLIYFSYDVKMKEKGDIPEGYSVSREKKERFSLILESASTNQTSMYLCASSLGQKETQYFGPGTRLLVL.

V usage is TRBV13 and J usage is TRBJ2-5, with TRBD1 matching over 7 bases. V lost 5 bases to trimming and J lost 0 bases; unmatched junction nucleotides: 9. The CDR3 contains 16 residues. Germline V gene lookup returns CDR1 PRHDT and CDR2 FYEKMQ (reference sequence). The CDR3 reads CASSSRDRSNQETQYF. The CDR3 nucleotides are TGTGCCAGCAGCAGCCGGGACAGAAGTAACCAAGAGACCCAGTACTTC.

The J gene is TRBJ2-5, the V gene TRBV7-6, with 10 bases lining up with TRBD1. CDR1 SGHVS and CDR2 FNYEAQ come from the germline V gene. V gave up 5 bases and J gave up 2 bases; unmatched junction bases: 5. This CDR3 comprises 15 residues. The CDR3 protein is CASSEDRGLQETQYF. The CDR3 coding sequence is TGTGCCAGCAGCGAAGACAGGGGGCTTCAAGAGACCCAGTACTTC.

The gene calls are TRBV10-3 and TRBJ1-2; D not resolved. Germline V lookup: CDR1 ENHRY, CDR2 SYGVKD. Trimming removed 7 bases at V and 3 bases at J, with 6 bases between. The CDR3 totals 11 residues. As DNA, the CDR3 is TGTGCCATCACAACTGACTATGGCTACACCTTC. This translates into CAITTDYGYTF.

This rearrangement joins TRBV27 to TRBJ1-4; D perhaps matches TRBD1 (5 bases). The CDR3 loop spans 14 amino acids. Germline V gene sequence: CDR1 MNHEY, CDR2 SMNVEV (reference sequence). The V gene lost 2 bases and the J gene lost 5 bases, with 9 bases spanning the gap. The CDR3 bases are TGTGCCAGCAGTTTACAGGGAGAAAATGAAAAACTGTTTTTT. Translation: CASSLQGENEKLFF.

Turning to this clone: The sample carries other DNA sequences with the same CDR3. The gene calls are TRBV7-2 and TRBJ2-5; no reliable D call. Germline CDR1 SGHTA, CDR2 FQGNSA. V lost 1 base, J lost 5 bases, and 8 bases lay in between. CDR3 length equals 13 residues. As DNA, the CDR3 is TGTGCCAGCAGCTTAGATGGCGAGGAGACCCAGTACTTC. Its protein product is CASSLDGEETQYF.

This chain joins TRBV6-6 and TRBJ2-5; D possibly corresponds to TRBD1 (6 bases). This CDR3 region has 14 residues. The V and J ends lost 4 bases and 2 bases respectively, with 11 bases between them. Germline V gene sequence: CDR1 MNHNY, CDR2 SVGAGI (reference sequence). CDR3 DNA sequence: TGTGCCAGCAGTTCCTTTAGGGGGCAAGAGACCCAGTACTTC. Its translation is CASSSFRGQETQYF.

The V call is TRBV10-2, the J call TRBJ2-3, with a weak D call TRBD1 (6 bases). Germline V gene data show CDR1 as WSHSY and CDR2 as SAAADI. The CDR3 length is 14 residues. Trimming removed 10 bases at V and 6 bases at J, with 20 bases between. The CDR3 DNA is TGCGCCACCAGCCCGGCAGGGGCGACCGATACGCAGTATTTT. It codes for CATSPAGATDTQYF.

To note about this clone: This sample includes further DNA sequences coding for the same CDR3. V usage is TRBV4-1 and J usage is TRBJ2-7, with D possibly matching TRBD1 (5 bases). The CDR3 contains 14 residues. With 2 bases removed from V and 2 bases from J, the gap between germline ends came to 10 bases. Germline-derived CDR1 and CDR2 are MGHRA and YSYEKL. The CDR3 region is CASSQIQGPYEQYF. As DNA, the CDR3 is TGCGCCAGCAGCCAAATCCAGGGCCCCTACGAGCAGTACTTC.

The chain has TRBV11-2 and TRBJ2-7; D unresolved. The CDR3 contains 12 residues. From germline, CDR1 is SGHAT and CDR2 FQNNGV. V lost 2 bases and J 2 bases, leaving 4 bases between the germline ends. CDR3 residues: CASSLSTYEQYF. The CDR3 bases are TGTGCCAGCAGCTTATCCACCTACGAGCAGTACTTC.

This clone was observed a single time. The rearrangement joins TRBV11-2 to TRBJ1-2; 12 bases line up with TRBD1. From germline, CDR1 is SGHAT and CDR2 FQNNGV. V lost 4 bases, J lost 4 bases, and 4 bases stayed unmatched. The CDR3 has 15 residues. The CDR3 DNA reads TGTGCCAGCAGCTCCGGGACAGGGGGCGTCTATGGCTACACCTTC. This encodes CASSSGTGGVYGYTF.

This clone was seen once. At the DNA level, this CDR3 is encoded by other sequences in the same sample as well. This chain links TRBV29-1 with TRBJ2-7; no reliable D call. Trimming shortened V by 4 bases and J by 4 bases, and 5 bases separated the two germline ends. The CDR3 sequence is 10 residues long. Germline CDR1 SQVTM, CDR2 ANQGSEA. The CDR3 coding sequence is TGCAGCGTTGCTGAGTACGAGCAGTACTTC. Its translation is CSVAEYEQYF.